The T cell receptor beta chain described here comes from a study of blood T cell repertoires in COVID-19 (dated by TCRdb to about 2020). Study-level background: Samples from collaborators originated in the United States, Italy and Spain and spanned both the acute and convalescent phases of COVID-19. The material from the prospective study consisted of cDNA or gDNA derived from T cells, B-cell-depleted T cells, or PBMCs. Deeply sampled blood TCRbeta repertoires from subjects exposed to, actively infected with, or recovered from COVID-19 were included in the dataset. The repertoires were released in a freely available public database intended as a resource for research on the immune response to SARS-CoV-2. The samples were drawn from the first 160 participants of the ongoing ImmuneRACE study and from 1,254 subjects provided by 6 global collaborators. Nearly every sample came with metadata listing a de-identified subject ID, COVID-19 status, age in years and sex. Where available, HLA class I and class II types were obtained from metadata supplied by the sample provider rather than from assay-based typing. Summary of the overall study and its limitations: Clinical and demographic metadata were provided uncurated, with the amount varying by source and participant.

The V end loses 2 bases and the J end loses 5 bases, and a stretch of 3 bases separates them. Inclusive of the bounding cysteine and phenylalanine, the CDR3 is 12 residues long. The read is trimmed to its CDR3 DNA, 36 bases read in frame from base 1. From the germline V gene (reference sequence), CDR1 is SSHAT and CDR2 is FNYEAQ. Enrolling through a virtual design, the prospective study's participants ranged in age from roughly 18 to 90 years and lived across roughly 24 United States geographic areas. In the prospective study, cohorts were assigned on the basis of participant-reported clinical history obtained from a screening survey and a study questionnaire. Exposed participants were defined as having been in contact with someone with a PCR-confirmed or clinician-diagnosed COVID-19 case within 2 weeks of study entry. Each participant in the prospective study had whole blood, serum and a nasopharyngeal or oropharyngeal swab collected by mobile phlebotomists. Additional blood draws and questionnaires over a roughly two-month period could optionally be provided by prospective study participants. Prospective study blood samples were shipped either frozen or at room temperature before DNA extraction.

The immunoSEQ Assay, a bias-controlled multiplex PCR, was used to amplify TCRbeta CDR3 regions from genomic DNA. Per the original workflow: The number of nucleated cells in each sample was estimated by amplification of reference gene primers within the assay. To quantify the absolute abundance of each unique TCRbeta CDR3 rearrangement, sequence reads were collapsed and filtered. For each sample, productive Simpson clonality was calculated by taking the square root of Simpson's diversity index across productive rearrangements. Sourced from immuneACCESS, this table was stored by TCRdb with only in-frame sequences that have V and J called. A share of the clones is absent; for the studies checked, an unresolved V gene accounts for under half, and the remainder has no known explanation. V and J calls and clone size follow that table, whereas D and trimming were derived from the DNA. This sample has 230,000 or so clones in its table, and approximately 85% of those were observed once. The ten largest clones add up to under 7% of the sample.

Of note for this clone: The antigen it recognizes is unknown. The sample holds no much larger clone one base away, and base qualities are not on file.

The receptor chain draws on TRBV7-7 and TRBJ2-2, with no confidently assigned D gene. Source material: PBMCs or T cells enriched from blood (not recorded which). This clonotype was obtained from a woman in her forties or fifties who had been exposed to COVID-19. The DNA reads as follows: TGTGCCAGCAGCTTATCAACCGGGGAGCTGTTTTTT. It encodes CASSLSTGELFF. Reference TRBV7-7 and TRBJ2-2 proteins supply the regions before and after the CDR3; the full variable domain is: GAGVSQSPRYKVTKRGQDVTLRCDPISSHATLYWYQQALGQGPEFLTYFNYEAQPDKSGLPSDRFSAERPEGSISTLTIQRTEQRDSAMYRCASSLSTGELFFGEGSRLTVL.